The 28 T cell receptor beta chains in this list originate from one sample, sequenced in a study of blood T cell repertoires in COVID-19. Method: immunoSEQ multiplex PCR; TCRdb's copy keeps in-frame clones and lacks some. Among some 230,000 clones listed, approximately 78% were seen once. The sample comprised peripheral blood. These receptors all stem from an elderly woman with COVID-19, enrolled during active disease.

V and J are TRBV7-2 and TRBJ2-7, with a weak D call TRBD2 (6 bases). Trimming cost V 5 bases and J 3 bases, with 14 bases left between them. The germline V gene encodes CDR1 SGHTA and CDR2 FQGNSA. The CDR3 length is 14 residues. CDR3 in DNA: TGTGCCAGCAGCGGGGGAGGATTAATCTACGAGCAGTACTTC. This sequence encodes CASSGGGLIYEQYF.

The chain links TRBV5-4 to TRBJ2-7; 10 bases map to TRBD2. This CDR3 contains 14 residues. Trimming removed 2 bases from V and 4 bases from J; junction bases left unmatched: 3. The germline CDR1 and CDR2 sequences are SGHNT and YYREEE (reference sequence). Here the CDR3 DNA reads TGTGCCAGCAGCTTAGCGGGAGGGCCTTACGAGCAGTACTTC. Amino acids: CASSLAGGPYEQYF. The entire variable domain, with the rest obtained from reference TRBV5-4 and TRBJ2-7, is as follows: ETGVTQSPTHLIKTRGQQVTLRCSSQSGHNTVSWYQQALGQGPQFIFQYYREEENGRGNFPPRFSGLQFPNYSSELNVNALELDDSALYLCASSLAGGPYEQYFGPGTRLTVT.

The chain couples TRBV18 to TRBJ1-4, with 7 bases matching TRBD1. The CDR3 is 13 residues long. J lost 5 bases, V lost 8 bases, and 5 bases had no gene match. Germline CDR1 is KGHSH and CDR2 is LQKENI. The DNA of the CDR3 is TGTGCCAGCCGGTGGACAGGAAATGAAAAACTGTTTTTT. Protein sequence: CASRWTGNEKLFF.

The rearrangement links TRBV15 to TRBJ1-5; possible D gene TRBD1, 6 bases. Germline V gene data show CDR1 as LNHNV and CDR2 as YYDKDF (reference sequence). V lost 4 bases and J lost 3, with 19 bases in between. This CDR3 has 17 amino acids. In nucleotides, the CDR3 is TGTGCCACCAGCACCGGAAGGGGGGGGAACTCCAATCAGCCCCAGCATTTT. Its protein is CATSTGRGGNSNQPQHF.

The chain employs TRBV7-9 and TRBJ2-3; D is ambiguous. Per germline, CDR1 SEHNR and CDR2 FQNEAQ (reference sequence). V lost 5 bases and J lost 1, with 7 bases in between. This CDR3 contains 13 residues. The CDR3 nucleotides read TGTGCCAGCAGCCGCCCGGGCACAGATACGCAGTATTTT. As protein: CASSRPGTDTQYF.

The chain is built from TRBV20-1 and TRBJ2-7, with 12 positions matching TRBD2. In germline, CDR1 is DFQATT, CDR2 SNEGSKA (reference sequence). The CDR3 runs to 12 residues. Trimming removed 3 bases from V and 7 bases from J; junction bases left unmatched: 1. The CDR3 protein is CSASGTSGEQYF. The CDR3 bases are TGCAGTGCTAGTGGGACTAGCGGGGAGCAGTACTTC.

This clone is a singleton in its sample. The chain couples TRBV11-2 to TRBJ1-2; the match to TRBD1 covers 8 bases. Germline V gene lookup returns CDR1 SGHAT and CDR2 FQNNGV. CDR3 size: 15 residues. Trimming took 5 bases from V and 3 from J; bases not matched to a gene: 8. CDR3 nucleotides: TGTGCCAGCAGCCAGCGGACAGGGATTGACTATGGCTACACCTTC. Protein: CASSQRTGIDYGYTF.

The chain has TRBV5-1 and TRBJ2-7; TRBD2 agrees at 10 bases. Germline V lookup: CDR1 SGHRS, CDR2 YFSETQ. There are 15 residues in the CDR3. V dropped 0 bases and J dropped 4; count of bases not matched to a gene: 4. As DNA, the CDR3 is TGCGCCAGCAGCTTGGATGGGACTAGCGTTTACGAGCAGTACTTC. It specifies CASSLDGTSVYEQYF. Full variable domain (remainder filled in from reference TRBV5-1 and TRBJ2-7): KAGVTQTPRYLIKTRGQQVTLSCSPISGHRSVSWYQQTPGQGLQFLFEYFSETQRNKGNFPGRFSGRQFSNSRSEMNVSTLELGDSALYLCASSLDGTSVYEQYFGPGTRLTVT.

This rearrangement joins TRBV19 to TRBJ2-1, with 8 bases lining up with TRBD2. Germline V gene sequence: CDR1 LNHDA, CDR2 SQIVND (reference sequence). This CDR3 spans 15 amino acids. The V segment lost 5 bases and the J segment 8 bases; nucleotides outside the gene matches: 11. This CDR3 is CASSPRVAGRDEQFF. In DNA, the CDR3 is TGTGCCAGTAGTCCCCGGGTAGCGGGGAGAGATGAGCAGTTCTTC.

CDR3 protein: CASRELAGVTGELFF. CDR3 DNA sequence: TGTGCCAGCAGGGAACTAGCGGGAGTTACCGGGGAGCTGTTTTTT. The chain has TRBV27 and TRBJ2-2; 11 bases match TRBD2. The germline V gene encodes CDR1 MNHEY and CDR2 SMNVEV (reference sequence). CDR3 length equals 15 residues. V dropped 6 bases and J dropped 5; count of bases not matched to a gene: 5.

This clone was observed many times. This chain uses TRBV7-8 with TRBJ1-2, with 8 nucleotides matching TRBD1. V shed 2 bases, J shed 7 bases, and the junction held 6 bases outside the gene matches. From germline, CDR1 is SGHVS and CDR2 FQNEAQ. The CDR3 loop spans 14 amino acids. The CDR3 nucleotides read TGTGCCAGCAGCTTAAAGGACAGGGTCGTTGGCTACACCTTC. It is translated as CASSLKDRVVGYTF.

The J gene is TRBJ1-1, the V gene TRBV7-6, with 8 bases that match TRBD1. In germline, CDR1 is SGHVS, CDR2 FNYEAQ. CDR3 length: 13 amino acids. The junction had 2 bases not matched to a gene; V was cut back by 4 bases and J by 4 bases. CDR3 loop: CASSSDRVTEAFF. In nucleotides, the CDR3 is TGTGCCAGCAGCTCGGACAGGGTCACTGAAGCTTTCTTT. Drawing the rest from reference TRBV7-6 and TRBJ1-1, the complete variable domain is GAGVSQSPRYKVTKRGQDVALRCDPISGHVSLYWYRQALGQGPEFLTYFNYEAQQDKSGLPNDRFSAERPEGSISTLTIQRTEQRDSAMYRCASSSDRVTEAFFGQGTRLTVV.

For this clone: Other nucleotide sequences in the sample specify the same CDR3. The rearrangement uses TRBV29-1 and TRBJ2-7; the D gene is possibly TRBD2 (6 bases). The germline V and J ends were trimmed by 6 bases and 1 base, with 10 bases remaining between them. Germline CDR1 and CDR2: SQVTM and ANQGSEA. The CDR3 totals 12 residues. The CDR3 loop reads CSVGTDSYEQYF. The CDR3 DNA sequence: TGCAGCGTGGGGACTGATTCCTACGAGCAGTACTTC.

This rearrangement joins TRBV2 to TRBJ1-5, with D perhaps matching TRBD1 (5 bases). The germline gives CDR1 SNHLY, CDR2 FYNNEI. This CDR3 is built from 14 residues. V was cut by 6 bases and J by 4 bases, with 13 bases left in between. CDR3 bases: TGTGCCAGCAGCGCTGCCCGGGGGAATCAGCCCCAGCATTTT. Protein: CASSAARGNQPQHF.

This chain links TRBV7-9 with TRBJ2-1, with 8 bases that match TRBD2. Germline V gives CDR1 SEHNR, CDR2 FQNEAQ (reference sequence). The CDR3 covers 15 residues. Trimming took 3 bases from V and 2 from J; bases not matched to a gene: 3. The CDR3 loop is CASSFVAGTYNEQFF. CDR3 coding DNA: TGTGCCAGCAGCTTTGTAGCGGGAACCTACAATGAGCAGTTCTTC.

V gene TRBV3-1 (or the pseudogene TRBV3-2) combines with J gene TRBJ2-7; TRBD2 matches 7 bases. This CDR3 contains 14 residues. CDR1 and CDR2 (germline): LGHDT, YNNKEL (reference sequence). Trimming took 4 bases from V and 7 from J; bases not matched to a gene: 10. The CDR3 region is CASSLMGGRWEQYF. The DNA of the CDR3 is TGTGCCAGCAGCCTAATGGGGGGGAGGTGGGAGCAGTACTTC.

The chain combines TRBV7-9 with TRBJ2-7; D is possibly TRBD2 (6 bases). Trimming stripped 5 bases from V and 6 bases from J, with 17 bases between. CDR1 SEHNR and CDR2 FQNEAQ come from the germline V gene (reference sequence). The CDR3 is made up of 14 amino acids. The CDR3 DNA follows: TGTGCCAGCAGCCCCTCGGGGGTGGCGGGCGAGCAGTACTTC. Translation: CASSPSGVAGEQYF.

This chain connects TRBV18 to TRBJ2-5, with 8 nucleotides matching TRBD2. V was pared by 1 base and J by 3 bases, with 4 bases of the junction left unmatched. This CDR3 has 15 amino acids. Germline CDR1 reads KGHSH; CDR2 reads LQKENI. The CDR3 coding sequence is TGTGCCAGCTCACCACAGCGGGAGAGGAAAGAGACCCAGTACTTC. Amino acids: CASSPQRERKETQYF.

This clone showed up just once. The genes are TRBV5-1 and TRBJ2-3, with 8 nucleotides matching TRBD2. The J segment lost 5 bases and the V segment lost 0 bases, leaving 8 bases of the junction unmatched. The CDR3 loop spans 16 amino acids. Per the germline V gene, CDR1 is SGHRS and CDR2 is YFSETQ. This chain's CDR3 is CASSLGASGSGDTQYF. CDR3 sequence (DNA): TGCGCCAGCAGCTTGGGTGCTAGCGGGTCAGGAGATACGCAGTATTTT. Together with reference TRBV5-1 and TRBJ2-3, the CDR3 gives the full variable domain: KAGVTQTPRYLIKTRGQQVTLSCSPISGHRSVSWYQQTPGQGLQFLFEYFSETQRNKGNFPGRFSGRQFSNSRSEMNVSTLELGDSALYLCASSLGASGSGDTQYFGPGTRLTVL.

This chain links TRBV5-4 with TRBJ2-7; D is uncertain. V lost 1 base and J lost 6, with 14 bases in between. This CDR3 has 14 amino acids. Germline V lookup: CDR1 SGHNT, CDR2 YYREEE (reference sequence). CDR3 bases: TGTGCCAGCAGCTTGCAGCGTAGTTCCCTCGAGCAGTACTTC. Amino acids: CASSLQRSSLEQYF.

The rearrangement links TRBV10-3 to TRBJ1-5, with D unresolved. Per the germline V gene, CDR1 is ENHRY and CDR2 is SYGVKD. The CDR3 totals 12 residues. Trimming took off 3 bases at V and 7 bases at J, with 7 bases between the two ends. The CDR3 sequence is CAISDLLQPQHF. For the CDR3, the DNA is TGTGCCATCAGTGACCTCCTCCAGCCCCAGCATTTT.

J is TRBJ1-2 and V is TRBV21-1; the D call in the table, TRBD1, was not verified against the DNA. TRBV21-1 is given as a pseudogene. CDR3 length: 17 residues. The CDR3 coding sequence is TGTGCCAGCAGCAATCTAATGGGACAGGGGGTAAACTATGGCTACACCTTC. This gives the protein CASSNLMGQGVNYGYTF.

This clone occurred a few times. The chain carries TRBV5-8 and TRBJ1-1; the D is unclear. Germline V gene lookup returns CDR1 SGHTS and CDR2 YDEGEE. With 6 bases removed from V and 4 bases from J, the gap between germline ends came to 19 bases. The length of the CDR3 is 15 residues. In DNA, the CDR3 is TGTGCCAGCACCTTTCTGAGAGTTCGGGTCACTGAAGCTTTCTTT. As protein: CASTFLRVRVTEAFF.

The chain employs TRBV11-2 and TRBJ1-3; D is possibly TRBD1 (5 bases). The CDR3 consists of 15 residues. V was shortened by 5 bases and J by 0 bases, with 11 bases between the two germline ends. Germline-derived CDR1 and CDR2 are SGHAT and FQNNGV. The CDR3 sequence: CASSPTGRSGNTIYF. In nucleotides, the CDR3 is TGTGCCAGCAGCCCAACAGGTCGCTCTGGAAACACCATATATTTT.

V and J are TRBV6-5 and TRBJ1-1, with D perhaps matching TRBD1 (6 bases). Germline lookup yields CDR1 MNHEY and CDR2 SVGAGI. The CDR3 has 15 amino acids. V shed 4 bases and J shed 3 bases, with 15 bases lying between them. The CDR3: CASSFDRRGDTEAFF. The CDR3 nucleotides read TGTGCCAGCAGTTTCGACAGGCGAGGAGACACTGAAGCTTTCTTT.

This chain joins TRBV29-1 and TRBJ2-2; 7 positions match TRBD2. CDR3 length equals 13 residues. Trimming took 5 bases from V and 5 from J; bases not matched to a gene: 5. CDR1 and CDR2 (germline): SQVTM, ANQGSEA. CDR3 protein: CSVLAVETGELFF. CDR3 in DNA: TGCAGCGTTCTAGCGGTAGAGACCGGGGAGCTGTTTTTT.

The rearrangement uses TRBV27 and TRBJ2-2; TRBD2 aligns across 7 bases. Germline V CDR1 and CDR2: MNHEY, SMNVEV (reference sequence). Germline trimming cut 10 bases from V and 4 bases from J; bases unmatched to any gene: 18. The CDR3 has 17 residues. This CDR3 reads CATRYKAGPLITGELFF. CDR3 DNA: TGTGCCACCCGGTATAAAGCGGGGCCTCTAATCACCGGGGAGCTGTTTTTT.

V gene TRBV7-3 combines with J gene TRBJ2-4; D unclear. Germline-derived CDR1 and CDR2 are SGHTA and FQGTGA. The CDR3 contains 16 residues. V lost 6 bases to trimming and J lost 5 bases, with 20 bases between them. The CDR3 DNA is TGTGCCAGCAGTAATCCCCGAGGAAGGAAGGAAAACATTCAGTACTTC. This translates into CASSNPRGRKENIQYF.